Listed below are T cell receptor beta chains from one sample, sequenced in a study of radiotherapy plus CTLA-4 blockade in lung cancer. Libraries were prepared by immunoSEQ multiplex PCR; TCRdb keeps only in-frame clonotypes and omits some of them. The table shows 25,000 to 30,000 clones, with 75% to 85% occurring only once. Specimen: peripheral blood, collected from a patient treated with radiotherapy plus ipilimumab. The source is a human donor with non-small cell lung cancer that progressed on radiotherapy plus ipilimumab. Both conserved end residues are part of each CDR3. Fields, in order: clone size, J gene, V gene, D gene, CDR3 protein, CDR3 DNA. The D gene is left open where the match is weak. Expanded clones are given a class, and other clones once, few, many or no size at all.

abundance: NA; j_gene: TRBJ2-2; v_gene: TRBV10-3; d_gene: NA; CDR3aa: CAISRRGGEELFF; CDR3nt: TGTGCCATCAGTCGAAGGGGAGGAGAGGAGCTGTTTTTT
abundance: NA; j_gene: TRBJ2-7; v_gene: TRBV2; d_gene: TRBD2; CDR3aa: CASSEWGGETYEQYF; CDR3nt: TGTGCCAGCAGTGAATGGGGGGGTGAGACCTACGAGCAGTACTTC
abundance: NA; j_gene: TRBJ2-3; v_gene: TRBV5-4; d_gene: NA; CDR3aa: CASSERGNTQYF; CDR3nt: TGTGCCAGCAGCGAGAGGGGAAATACGCAGTATTTT
abundance: NA; j_gene: TRBJ1-2; v_gene: TRBV28; d_gene: TRBD1; CDR3aa: CASSFPLTGFGYTF; CDR3nt: TGTGCCAGCAGTTTCCCCCTGACAGGGTTCGGCTACACCTTC
abundance: NA; j_gene: TRBJ2-7; v_gene: TRBV2; d_gene: NA; CDR3aa: CASSHVFSDSPGEQYF; CDR3nt: TGTGCCAGCAGCCATGTTTTCTCAGACAGCCCGGGCGAGCAGTACTTC
abundance: NA; j_gene: TRBJ2-4; v_gene: TRBV14; d_gene: NA; CDR3aa: CASSPLGPGNIQYF; CDR3nt: TGTGCCAGCAGCCCTCTCGGTCCAGGGAACATTCAGTACTTC
abundance: NA; j_gene: TRBJ2-3; v_gene: TRBV7-3; d_gene: NA; CDR3aa: CASSRGWISTDTQYF; CDR3nt: TGTGCCAGCAGCCGAGGGTGGATTAGCACAGATACGCAGTATTTT
abundance: NA; j_gene: TRBJ2-7; v_gene: TRBV5-4; d_gene: TRBD2; CDR3aa: CASSLGGAGTSSYEQYF; CDR3nt: TGTGCCAGCAGCTTGGGGGGAGCCGGGACTAGTTCTTACGAGCAGTACTTC
abundance: NA; j_gene: TRBJ1-4; v_gene: TRBV5-5; d_gene: NA; CDR3aa: CACRGAWGEKLFF; CDR3nt: TGTGCCTGCCGAGGGGCATGGGGGGAAAAACTGTTTTTT
abundance: NA; j_gene: TRBJ1-4; v_gene: TRBV2; d_gene: NA; CDR3aa: CASSEDRGGPFQGEKLFF; CDR3nt: TGTGCCAGCAGTGAAGATCGTGGAGGGCCCTTCCAGGGTGAAAAACTGTTTTTT
abundance: once; j_gene: TRBJ2-1; v_gene: TRBV6-6; d_gene: TRBD2; CDR3aa: CASSPGLAVYNEQFF; CDR3nt: TGTGCCAGCAGCCCCGGGCTAGCGGTTTACAATGAGCAGTTCTTC
abundance: NA; j_gene: TRBJ1-3; v_gene: TRBV28; d_gene: NA; CDR3aa: CASSPPWGNGNTIYF; CDR3nt: TGTGCCAGCAGCCCCCCATGGGGGAACGGAAACACCATATATTTT
abundance: NA; j_gene: TRBJ2-3; v_gene: TRBV5-4; d_gene: TRBD2; CDR3aa: CASSTLLAGGTDTQYF; CDR3nt: TGTGCCAGCAGCACCCTACTAGCGGGAGGCACAGATACGCAGTATTTT
abundance: NA; j_gene: TRBJ2-6; v_gene: TRBV27; d_gene: NA; CDR3aa: CASSFRAGANVLTF; CDR3nt: TGTGCCAGCAGTTTCCGGGCTGGGGCCAACGTCCTGACTTTC
abundance: NA; j_gene: TRBJ1-2; v_gene: TRBV5-1; d_gene: TRBD1; CDR3aa: CASSLTGTGTRGYTF; CDR3nt: TGCGCCAGCAGCCTCACCGGGACAGGGACGCGCGGCTACACCTTC
abundance: NA; j_gene: TRBJ2-7; v_gene: TRBV7-9; d_gene: NA; CDR3aa: CASSPLGARSAKQYF; CDR3nt: TGTGCCAGCAGCCCCCTCGGGGCCCGCAGCGCGAAGCAGTACTTC